The rows below give T cell receptor beta chains drawn from one sample of a study of blood T cell repertoires in COVID-19. Repertoires were generated with immunoSEQ multiplex PCR, while TCRdb's copy carries only in-frame clones and drops some. There are around 320,000 clones in the sample; 85% to 90% occur only once, and around 10% lies in the top ten. The specimen was peripheral blood. Receptors originate from a woman aged 25 to 39 with COVID-19, enrolled during active disease. Both conserved end residues are trimmed from each CDR3.

V: TRBV5-1; CDR3: ASSFQGPKETQY
V: TRBV5-4; CDR3: ASAGEGGNTIY
V: TRBV19; CDR3: ASTRTGSYFQGGYT
V: TRBV24-1; CDR3: ATSEGGTGLSNQPQH
V: TRBV10-1; CDR3: ASSWTGSYGYT
V: TRBV19; CDR3: ASAAGTRGYEQY
V: TRBV7-2; CDR3: ASSPQYLSGGAHEQY
V: TRBV5-4; CDR3: ASSRWDSPNTEAF
V: TRBV7-9; CDR3: ASSPKGPDTQY
V: TRBV28; CDR3: ATRGFSGYT
V: TRBV12-3/TRBV12-4; CDR3: ASSLQGAIDYT
V: TRBV28; CDR3: ASSFFRGIMHSPLH
V: TRBV7-8; CDR3: ASSSRPRSTDTQY
V: TRBV6-5; CDR3: ASSYAQGGTEAF
V: TRBV7-6; CDR3: ASSPGGQPYTEAF
V: TRBV6-5; CDR3: ASSYSTATPYEQY
V: TRBV6-2/TRBV6-3; CDR3: ASSYPPVLVGVGVTIY
V: TRBV19; CDR3: ASSSGTGPYEQY
V: TRBV5-1; CDR3: ASSLRNRGGTDTQY
V: TRBV7-9; CDR3: ASSAGQGSYGYT
V: TRBV6-5; CDR3: ASSYLGLSFNEQF
V: TRBV18; CDR3: ASSPGFRGETQY
V: TRBV11-1; CDR3: ASSWDPGQGAPQAF
V: TRBV6-4; CDR3: ASRFPVSYNEQF
V: TRBV13; CDR3: ASSPPRGEQY
V: TRBV21-1; CDR3: ASSKACGYT
V: TRBV23-1; CDR3: ASSQSQETQY
V: TRBV6-1; CDR3: ASSEPDSSEKLF
V: TRBV6-5; CDR3: ASKPGWANEKLF